The rows below give T cell receptor beta chains drawn from one sample of a study of T cells expressing NK-cell markers. TCRdb reworked the 5' RACE reads into one entry per CDR3 protein, no DNA. This sample's clone table lists about 460,000 distinct CDR3 sequences. Sequencing input: blood T cells: a sorted CD56 or NKG2C T cell subset, CD4+ or CD8+ T cells, or bulk PBMC T cells (not recorded which). These TCRs come from a woman aged 45-59 years in good health. Each CDR3 is given with its conserved first and last residue.

j_call	v_call	cdr3_aa
TRBJ2-5	TRBV4-1	CASSPTGLAGGETQYF
TRBJ1-2	TRBV4-2	CASSPTGQGNYGYTF
TRBJ2-1	TRBV10-3	CAISQAGAGEQFF
TRBJ2-3	TRBV4-2	CASSQGEDGATDTQYF
TRBJ2-7	TRBV4-1	CASSQTLGEQYF
TRBJ2-4	TRBV5-6	CASSLLRRGKNIQYF
TRBJ1-4	TRBV11-2	CASSLPGPREKLFF
TRBJ1-4	TRBV5-1	CASSSTVGEKLFF
TRBJ2-2	TRBV5-1	CASRRAGEAGGELFF
TRBJ2-1	TRBV6-1	CAGRGGISYNEQFF
TRBJ2-2	TRBV12-3/TRBV12-4	CASRPGLARTGELFF
TRBJ2-1	TRBV23-1	CASSQTTSIYNEQFF
TRBJ2-3	TRBV7-8	CASSLEGRSDTQYF
TRBJ1-3	TRBV7-8	CASTLIGGVSGNTIYF
TRBJ2-1	TRBV20-1	CSAERTGSSYNEQFF
TRBJ2-6	TRBV29-1	CSAVPGPISSGANVLTF
TRBJ2-1	TRBV11-2	CASSPAQLPGLAGVGQFF
TRBJ2-2	TRBV12-3/TRBV12-4	CASSSSPPEGGELFF
TRBJ1-1	TRBV27	CASSWGPALSTEAFF
TRBJ2-7	TRBV20-1	CSARDGERGPYEQYF
TRBJ2-1	TRBV20-1	CSADQVQGTSGSYNEQFF
TRBJ1-6	TRBV3-1	CASSQGLSPLHF
TRBJ1-2	TRBV6-1	CASRSQGVIPVYGYTF
TRBJ2-6	TRBV6-6	CASSSPGGSGANVLTF
TRBJ2-1	TRBV12-3/TRBV12-4	CASSGKPRTRGGFSSYNEQFF